This TCR beta chain was sequenced in a study of T-cell memory formation after mild COVID-19. Overall study: TCR clusters were mostly confined to one donor each.

V gave up 5 bases and J gave up 5 bases, with 21 bases separating them. The length of the CDR3 is 16 residues. Germline V CDR1 and CDR2: SEHNR, FQNEAQ (reference sequence). One entry per CDR3 protein results from TCRdb running MiXCR on the 5' RACE reads. Among approximately 350,000 distinct CDR3 sequences listed, 10% to 15% were seen once. The origin of this receptor is a man younger than 35 who had mild COVID-19 (a few samples of this study predate the infection). Cell type and time point are not known. Sequencing was carried out using PBMCs or a T cell subset sorted from them (not recorded which). The chain links TRBV7-9 to TRBJ2-5; D assignment may be TRBD1 or TRBD2 (6 bases each). The CDR3 region is CASSDTPGGSRETQYF. The CDR3, as DNA: TGTGCCAGCAGCGACACCCCCGGGGGCTCCAGGGAGACCCAGTACTTC.